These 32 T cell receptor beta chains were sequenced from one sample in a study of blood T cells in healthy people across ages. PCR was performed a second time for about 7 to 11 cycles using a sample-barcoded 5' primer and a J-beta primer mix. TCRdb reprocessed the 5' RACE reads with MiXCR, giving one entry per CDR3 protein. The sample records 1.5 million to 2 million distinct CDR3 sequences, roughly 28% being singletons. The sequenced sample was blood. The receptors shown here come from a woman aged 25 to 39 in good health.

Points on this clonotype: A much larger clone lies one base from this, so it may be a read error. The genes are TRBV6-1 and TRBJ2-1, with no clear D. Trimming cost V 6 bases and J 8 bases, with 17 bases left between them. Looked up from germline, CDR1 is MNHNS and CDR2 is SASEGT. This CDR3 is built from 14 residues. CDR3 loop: CASRVHLKADEQFF. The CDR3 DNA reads TGTGCCAGCAGGGTACACCTAAAAGCAGATGAGCAGTTCTTC.

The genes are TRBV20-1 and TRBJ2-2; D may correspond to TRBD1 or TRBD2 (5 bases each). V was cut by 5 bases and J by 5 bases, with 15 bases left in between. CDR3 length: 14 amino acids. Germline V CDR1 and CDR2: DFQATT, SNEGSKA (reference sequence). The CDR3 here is CSAGGPTRTGELFF. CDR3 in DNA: TGCAGTGCTGGGGGACCCACAAGAACCGGGGAGCTGTTTTTT.

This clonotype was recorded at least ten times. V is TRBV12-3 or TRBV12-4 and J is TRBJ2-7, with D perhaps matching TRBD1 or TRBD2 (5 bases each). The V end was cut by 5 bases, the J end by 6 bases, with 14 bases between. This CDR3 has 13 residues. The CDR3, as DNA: TGTGCCAGCAGTCCACCGGGACGTGCCGAGCAGTACTTC. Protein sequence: CASSPPGRAEQYF.

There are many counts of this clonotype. CDR3 sequence: CASSLREGAFDEQYF. The DNA of the CDR3 is TGTGCCAGCAGTTTACGCGAGGGGGCTTTCGACGAGCAGTACTTC. V and J are TRBV28 and TRBJ2-7; 7 nucleotides match TRBD1. The CDR3 sequence is 15 residues long. CDR1 is MDHEN, CDR2 SYDVKM, per germline. Trimming cost V 2 bases and J 5 bases; bases outside gene matches: 9.

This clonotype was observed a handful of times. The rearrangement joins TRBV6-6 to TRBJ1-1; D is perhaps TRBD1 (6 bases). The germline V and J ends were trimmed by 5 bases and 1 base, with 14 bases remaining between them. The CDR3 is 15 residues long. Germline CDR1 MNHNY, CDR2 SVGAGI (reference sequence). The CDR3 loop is CASSVDRTWNTEAFF. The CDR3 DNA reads TGTGCCAGCAGTGTCGACAGGACCTGGAACACTGAAGCTTTCTTT.

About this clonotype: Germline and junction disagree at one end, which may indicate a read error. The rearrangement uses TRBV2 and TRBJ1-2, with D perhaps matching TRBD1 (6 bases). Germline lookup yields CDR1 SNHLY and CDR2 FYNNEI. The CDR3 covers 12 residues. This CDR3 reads CASSGTPYDYTF. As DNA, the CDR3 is TGTGCCAGCTCCGGGACACCCTATGACTACACCTTC.

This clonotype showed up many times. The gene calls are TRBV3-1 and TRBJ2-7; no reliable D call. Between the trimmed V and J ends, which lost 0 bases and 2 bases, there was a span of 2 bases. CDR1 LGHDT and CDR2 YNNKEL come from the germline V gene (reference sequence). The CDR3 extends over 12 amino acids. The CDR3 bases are TGTGCCAGCAGCCAAGACCCCTACGAGCAGTACTTC. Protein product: CASSQDPYEQYF.

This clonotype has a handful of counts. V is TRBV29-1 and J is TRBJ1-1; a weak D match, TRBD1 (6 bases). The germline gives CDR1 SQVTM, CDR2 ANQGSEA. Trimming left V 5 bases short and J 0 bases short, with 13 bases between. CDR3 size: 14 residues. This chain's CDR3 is CSVLVRGMNTEAFF. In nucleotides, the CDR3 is TGCAGCGTTTTGGTCAGGGGCATGAACACTGAAGCTTTCTTT.

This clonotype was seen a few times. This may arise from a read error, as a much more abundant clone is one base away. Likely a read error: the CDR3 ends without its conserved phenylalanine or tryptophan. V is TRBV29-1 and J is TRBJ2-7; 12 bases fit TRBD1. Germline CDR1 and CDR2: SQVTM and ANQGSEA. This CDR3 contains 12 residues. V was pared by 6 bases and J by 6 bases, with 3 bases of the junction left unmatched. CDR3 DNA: TGCAGCGTGGGGACAGGGGGCTTCGAGCAGTACTGC. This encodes CSVGTGGFEQYC.

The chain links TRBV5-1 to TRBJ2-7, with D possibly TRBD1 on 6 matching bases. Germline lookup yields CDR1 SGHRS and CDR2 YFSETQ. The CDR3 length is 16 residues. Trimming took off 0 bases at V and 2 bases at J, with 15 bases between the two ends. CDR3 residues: CASSLGAPGQTYEQYF. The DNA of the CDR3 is TGCGCCAGCAGCTTGGGGGCCCCCGGACAGACCTACGAGCAGTACTTC.

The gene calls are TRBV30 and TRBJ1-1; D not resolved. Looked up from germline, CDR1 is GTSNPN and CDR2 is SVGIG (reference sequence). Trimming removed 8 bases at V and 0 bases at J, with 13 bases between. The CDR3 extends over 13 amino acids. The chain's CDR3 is CAGGGQLNTEAFF. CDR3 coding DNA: TGTGCCGGCGGTGGGCAGTTGAACACTGAAGCTTTCTTT.

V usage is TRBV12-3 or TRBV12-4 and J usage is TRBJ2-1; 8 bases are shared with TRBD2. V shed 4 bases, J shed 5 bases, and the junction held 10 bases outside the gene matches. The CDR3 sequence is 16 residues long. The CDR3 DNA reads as TGTGCCAGCAGTTATGGTCCTAGCGGGCGAAACAATGAGCAGTTCTTC. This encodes CASSYGPSGRNNEQFF.

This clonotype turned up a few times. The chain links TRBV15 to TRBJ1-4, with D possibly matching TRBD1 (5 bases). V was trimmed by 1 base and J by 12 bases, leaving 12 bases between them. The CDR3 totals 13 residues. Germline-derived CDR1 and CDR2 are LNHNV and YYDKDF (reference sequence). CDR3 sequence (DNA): TGTGCCACCAGCAGAGGACAGAGCTTTGAACTGTTTTTT. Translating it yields CATSRGQSFELFF.

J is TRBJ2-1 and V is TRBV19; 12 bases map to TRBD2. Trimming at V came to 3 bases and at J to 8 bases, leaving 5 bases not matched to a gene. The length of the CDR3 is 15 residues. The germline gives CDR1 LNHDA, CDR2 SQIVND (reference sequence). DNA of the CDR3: TGTGCCAGTAGTATGACTAGCGGGAGCGTCTATGAGCAGTTCTTC. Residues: CASSMTSGSVYEQFF.

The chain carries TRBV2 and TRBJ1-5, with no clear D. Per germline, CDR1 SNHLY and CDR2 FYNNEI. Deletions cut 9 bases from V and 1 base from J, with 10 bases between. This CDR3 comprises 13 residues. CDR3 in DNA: TGTGCCAGTGCGCCGGTAAGCAATCAGCCCCAGCATTTT. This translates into CASAPVSNQPQHF.

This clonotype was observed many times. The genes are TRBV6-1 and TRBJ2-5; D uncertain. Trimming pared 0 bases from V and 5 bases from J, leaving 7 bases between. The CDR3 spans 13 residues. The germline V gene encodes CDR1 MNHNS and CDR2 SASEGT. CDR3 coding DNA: TGTGCCAGCAGTGAAGCTCTGTTGGAGACCCAGTACTTC. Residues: CASSEALLETQYF.

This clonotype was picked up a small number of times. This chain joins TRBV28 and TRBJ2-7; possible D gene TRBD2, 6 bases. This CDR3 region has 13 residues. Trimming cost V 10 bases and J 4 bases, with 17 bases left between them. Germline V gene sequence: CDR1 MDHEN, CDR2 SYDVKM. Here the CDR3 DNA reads TGTGCCACCCAGAGACTAGAACCTTACGAGCAGTACTTC. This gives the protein CATQRLEPYEQYF.

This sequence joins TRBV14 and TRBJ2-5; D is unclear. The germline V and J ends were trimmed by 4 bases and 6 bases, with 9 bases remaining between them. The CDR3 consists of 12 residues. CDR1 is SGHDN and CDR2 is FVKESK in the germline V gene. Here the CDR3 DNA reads TGTGCCAGCAGCCCCAGCAGTCAGACCCAGTACTTC. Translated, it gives CASSPSSQTQYF.

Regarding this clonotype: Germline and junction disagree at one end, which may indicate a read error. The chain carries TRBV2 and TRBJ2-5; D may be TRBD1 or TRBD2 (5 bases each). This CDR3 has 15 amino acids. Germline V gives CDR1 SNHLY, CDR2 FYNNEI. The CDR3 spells CVSRAPGSQAETQYF. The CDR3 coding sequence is TGTGTCAGCAGGGCCCCGGGGTCCCAGGCAGAGACCCAGTACTTC.

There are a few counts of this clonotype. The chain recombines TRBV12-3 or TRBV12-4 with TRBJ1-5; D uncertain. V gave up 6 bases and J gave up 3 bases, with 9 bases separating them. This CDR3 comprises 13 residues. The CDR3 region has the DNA TGTGCCAGCAGCCTTAGGGACAATCAGCCCCAGCATTTT. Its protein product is CASSLRDNQPQHF.

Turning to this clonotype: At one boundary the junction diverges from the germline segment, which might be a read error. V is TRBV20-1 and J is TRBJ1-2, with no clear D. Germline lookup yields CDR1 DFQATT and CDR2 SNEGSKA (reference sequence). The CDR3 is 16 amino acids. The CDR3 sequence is CSASGGVDRHAKGCTF. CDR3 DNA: TGCAGTGCTAGCGGAGGAGTCGACCGTCATGCGAAAGGCTGCACCTTC.

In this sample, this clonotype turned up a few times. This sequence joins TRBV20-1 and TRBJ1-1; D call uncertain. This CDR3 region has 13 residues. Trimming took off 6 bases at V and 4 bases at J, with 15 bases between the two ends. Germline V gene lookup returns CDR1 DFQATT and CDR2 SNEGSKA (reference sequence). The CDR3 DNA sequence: TGCAGTGCCGCCTCGTGGGCTAGCACTGAAGCTTTCTTT. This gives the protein CSAASWASTEAFF.

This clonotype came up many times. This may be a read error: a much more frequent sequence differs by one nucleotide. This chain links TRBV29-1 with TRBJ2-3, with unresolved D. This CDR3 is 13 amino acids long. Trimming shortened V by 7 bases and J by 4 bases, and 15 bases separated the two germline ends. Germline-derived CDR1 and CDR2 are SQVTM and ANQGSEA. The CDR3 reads CSAVGAPSDTQYF. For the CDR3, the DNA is TGCAGCGCTGTAGGCGCCCCGTCAGATACGCAGTATTTT.

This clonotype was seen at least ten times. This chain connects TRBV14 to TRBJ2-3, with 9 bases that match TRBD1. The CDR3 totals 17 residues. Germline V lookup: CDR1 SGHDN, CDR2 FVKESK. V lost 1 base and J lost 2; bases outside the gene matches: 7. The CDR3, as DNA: TGTGCCAGCAGCCAAGCCACGACAGGGGGTAACACAGATACGCAGTATTTT. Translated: CASSQATTGGNTDTQYF. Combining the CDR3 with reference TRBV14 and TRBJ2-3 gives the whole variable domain EAGVTQFPSHSVIEKGQTVTLRCDPISGHDNLYWYRRVMGKEIKFLLHFVKESKQDESGMPNNRFLAERTGGTYSTLKVQPAELEDSGVYFCASSQATTGGNTDTQYFGPGTRLTVL.

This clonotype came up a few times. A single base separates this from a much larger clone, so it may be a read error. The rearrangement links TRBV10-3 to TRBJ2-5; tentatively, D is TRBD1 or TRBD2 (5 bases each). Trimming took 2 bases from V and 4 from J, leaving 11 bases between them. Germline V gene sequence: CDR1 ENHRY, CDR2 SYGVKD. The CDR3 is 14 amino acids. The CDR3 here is CAISEPRGPETQYF. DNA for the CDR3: TGTGCCATCAGTGAGCCCCGGGGCCCAGAGACCCAGTACTTC.

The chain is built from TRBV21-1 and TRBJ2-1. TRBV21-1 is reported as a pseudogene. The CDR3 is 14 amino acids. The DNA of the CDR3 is TGTGCCAGCAGCAAAGCGGGGAACTACAATGAGCAGTTCTTC. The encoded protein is CASSKAGNYNEQFF.

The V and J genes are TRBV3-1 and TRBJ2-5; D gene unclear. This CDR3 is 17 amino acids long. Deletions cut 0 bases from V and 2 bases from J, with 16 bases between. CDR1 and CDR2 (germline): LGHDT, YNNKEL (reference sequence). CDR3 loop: CASSQDFSGGTQETQYF. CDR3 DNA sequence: TGTGCCAGCAGCCAAGATTTCTCAGGCGGAACGCAAGAGACCCAGTACTTC.

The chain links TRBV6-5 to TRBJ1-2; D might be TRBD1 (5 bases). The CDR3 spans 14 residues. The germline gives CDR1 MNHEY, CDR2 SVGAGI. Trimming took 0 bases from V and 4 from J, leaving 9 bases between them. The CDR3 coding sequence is TGTGCCAGCAGTTACTCGCAGGGTGTCTATGGCTACACCTTC. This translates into CASSYSQGVYGYTF.

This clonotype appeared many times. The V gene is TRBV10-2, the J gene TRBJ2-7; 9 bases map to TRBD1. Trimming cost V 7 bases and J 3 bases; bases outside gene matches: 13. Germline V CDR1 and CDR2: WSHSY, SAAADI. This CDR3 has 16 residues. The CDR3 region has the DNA TGCGCCAGCACCGACCCCGGGACAGGGAAAAGCTACGAGCAGTACTTC. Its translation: CASTDPGTGKSYEQYF.

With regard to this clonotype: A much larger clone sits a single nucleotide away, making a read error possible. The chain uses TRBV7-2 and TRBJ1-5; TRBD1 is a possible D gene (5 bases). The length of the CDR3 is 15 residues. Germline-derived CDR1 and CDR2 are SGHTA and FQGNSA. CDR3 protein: CVSSSNRNSNQPQHF. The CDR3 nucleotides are TGTGTCAGCAGTAGCAACAGGAATAGCAATCAGCCCCAGCATTTT.

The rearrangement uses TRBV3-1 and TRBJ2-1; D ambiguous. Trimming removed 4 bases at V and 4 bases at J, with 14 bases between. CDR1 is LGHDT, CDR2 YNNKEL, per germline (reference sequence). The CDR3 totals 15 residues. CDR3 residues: CASSPSSMGYNEQFF. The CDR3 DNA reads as TGTGCCAGCAGCCCCTCCTCAATGGGTTACAATGAGCAGTTCTTC.

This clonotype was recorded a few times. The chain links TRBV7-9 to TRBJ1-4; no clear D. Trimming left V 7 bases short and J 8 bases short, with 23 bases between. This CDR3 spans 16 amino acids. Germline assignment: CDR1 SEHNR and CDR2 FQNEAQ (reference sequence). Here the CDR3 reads CASTRGSGPTGEKLFF. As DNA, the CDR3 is TGTGCCAGCACCCGAGGAAGTGGACCGACCGGAGAAAAACTGTTTTTT.